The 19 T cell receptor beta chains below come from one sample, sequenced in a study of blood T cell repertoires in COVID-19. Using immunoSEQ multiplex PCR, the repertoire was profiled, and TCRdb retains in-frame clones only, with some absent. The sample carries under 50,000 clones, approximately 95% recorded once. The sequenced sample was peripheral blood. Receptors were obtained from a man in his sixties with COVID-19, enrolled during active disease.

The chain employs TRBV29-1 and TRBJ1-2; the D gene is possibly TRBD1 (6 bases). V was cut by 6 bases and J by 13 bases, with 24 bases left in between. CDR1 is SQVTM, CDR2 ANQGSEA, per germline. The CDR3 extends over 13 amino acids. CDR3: CSVAQGFRGEGTF. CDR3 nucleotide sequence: TGCAGCGTCGCCCAGGGGTTTCGCGGGGAGGGCACCTTC. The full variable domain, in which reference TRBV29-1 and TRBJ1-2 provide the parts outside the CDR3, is SAVISQKPSRDICQRGTSLTIQCQVDSQVTMMFWYRQQPGQSLTLIATANQGSEATYESGFVIDKFPISRPNLTFSTLTVSNMSPEDSSIYLCSVAQGFRGEGTFGSGTRLTVV.

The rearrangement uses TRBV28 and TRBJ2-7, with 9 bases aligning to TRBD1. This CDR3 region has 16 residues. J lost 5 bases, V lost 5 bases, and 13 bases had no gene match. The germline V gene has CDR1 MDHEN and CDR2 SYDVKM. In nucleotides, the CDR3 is TGTGCCAGCAGTCCACCTGGGACAGGGCAACGGCACGAGCAGTACTTC. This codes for CASSPPGTGQRHEQYF.

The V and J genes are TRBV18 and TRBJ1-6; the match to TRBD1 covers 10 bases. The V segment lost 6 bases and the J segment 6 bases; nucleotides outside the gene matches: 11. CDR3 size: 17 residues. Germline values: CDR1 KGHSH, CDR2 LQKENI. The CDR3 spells CASSPTPGQGSNSPLHF. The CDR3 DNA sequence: TGTGCCAGCTCGCCTACCCCGGGACAGGGGTCTAATTCACCCCTCCACTTT.

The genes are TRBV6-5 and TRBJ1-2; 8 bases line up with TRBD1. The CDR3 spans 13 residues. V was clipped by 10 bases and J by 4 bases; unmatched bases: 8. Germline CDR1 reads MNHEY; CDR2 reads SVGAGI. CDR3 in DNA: TGTGCCATCCGCGGTGACAGGGGCTATGGCTACACCTTC. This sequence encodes CAIRGDRGYGYTF.

CDR3 bases: TGTGCCAGCAGCTTGGGAGGGACAGGGAATCAGCCCCAGCATTTT. Translation gives CASSLGGTGNQPQHF. This sequence joins TRBV5-8 and TRBJ1-5, with 9 positions matching TRBD1. The germline V gene has CDR1 SGHTS and CDR2 YDEGEE. This CDR3 comprises 15 residues. Trimming at V came to 0 bases and at J to 4 bases, leaving 2 bases not matched to a gene.

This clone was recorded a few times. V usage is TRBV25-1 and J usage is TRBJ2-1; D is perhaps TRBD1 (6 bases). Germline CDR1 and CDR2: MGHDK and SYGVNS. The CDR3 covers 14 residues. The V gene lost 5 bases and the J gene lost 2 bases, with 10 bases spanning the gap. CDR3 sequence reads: CASSLQGPYNEQFF. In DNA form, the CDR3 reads TGTGCCAGCAGTTTACAGGGCCCCTACAATGAGCAGTTCTTC.

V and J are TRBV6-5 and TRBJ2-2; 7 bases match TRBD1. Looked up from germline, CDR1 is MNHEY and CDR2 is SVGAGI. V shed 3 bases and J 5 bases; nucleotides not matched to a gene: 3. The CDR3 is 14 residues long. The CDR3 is CASSYLQGTGELFF. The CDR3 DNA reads TGTGCCAGCAGTTATTTACAGGGGACCGGGGAGCTGTTTTTT.

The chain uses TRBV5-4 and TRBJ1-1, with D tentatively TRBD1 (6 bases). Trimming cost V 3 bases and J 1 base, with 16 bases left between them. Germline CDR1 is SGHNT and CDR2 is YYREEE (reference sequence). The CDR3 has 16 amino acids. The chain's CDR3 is CASSSIVKTGNTEAFF. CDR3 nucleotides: TGTGCCAGCAGCTCGATAGTCAAGACAGGGAACACTGAAGCTTTCTTT.

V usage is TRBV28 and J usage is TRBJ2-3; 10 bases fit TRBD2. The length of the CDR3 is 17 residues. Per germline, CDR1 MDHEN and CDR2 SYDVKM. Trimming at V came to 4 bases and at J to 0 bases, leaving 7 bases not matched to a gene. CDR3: CASSSPSGSVSTDTQYF. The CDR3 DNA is TGTGCCAGCAGTTCCCCTAGCGGGAGCGTGAGCACAGATACGCAGTATTTT.

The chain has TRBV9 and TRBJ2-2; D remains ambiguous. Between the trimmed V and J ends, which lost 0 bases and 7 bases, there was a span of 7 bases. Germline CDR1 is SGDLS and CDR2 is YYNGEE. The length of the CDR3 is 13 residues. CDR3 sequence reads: CASSVDGYGELFF. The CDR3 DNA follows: TGTGCCAGCAGCGTAGACGGGTACGGGGAGCTGTTTTTT.

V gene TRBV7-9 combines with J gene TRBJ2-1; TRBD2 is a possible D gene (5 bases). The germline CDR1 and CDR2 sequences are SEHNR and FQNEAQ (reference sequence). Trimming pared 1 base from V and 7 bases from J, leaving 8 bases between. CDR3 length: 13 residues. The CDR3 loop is CASSLVRANEQFF. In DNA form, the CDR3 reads TGTGCCAGCAGCTTAGTGAGGGCTAATGAGCAGTTCTTC.

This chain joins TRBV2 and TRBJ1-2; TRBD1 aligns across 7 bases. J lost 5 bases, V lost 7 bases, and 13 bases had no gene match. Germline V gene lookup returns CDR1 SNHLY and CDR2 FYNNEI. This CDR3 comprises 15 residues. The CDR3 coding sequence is TGTGCCAGCAATATCGATTGGGACAGTCCGTATGGCTACACCTTC. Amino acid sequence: CASNIDWDSPYGYTF.

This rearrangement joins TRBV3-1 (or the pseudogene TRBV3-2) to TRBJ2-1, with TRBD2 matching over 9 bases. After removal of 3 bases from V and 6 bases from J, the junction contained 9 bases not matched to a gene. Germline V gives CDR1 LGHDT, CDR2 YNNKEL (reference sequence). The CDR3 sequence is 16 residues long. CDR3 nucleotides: TGTGCCAGCAGCCAGCCCGGGACTAGCTTAAGCAATGAGCAGTTCTTC. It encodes CASSQPGTSLSNEQFF.

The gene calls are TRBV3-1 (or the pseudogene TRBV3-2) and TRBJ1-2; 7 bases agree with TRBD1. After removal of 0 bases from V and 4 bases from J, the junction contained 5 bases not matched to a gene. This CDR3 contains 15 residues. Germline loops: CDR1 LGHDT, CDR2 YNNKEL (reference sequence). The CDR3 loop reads CASSQERGRVYGYTF. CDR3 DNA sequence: TGTGCCAGCAGCCAAGAAAGGGGGCGCGTCTATGGCTACACCTTC.

This chain's CDR3 is CASSLGTIQETQYF. The CDR3 bases are TGTGCCAGCAGTCTAGGGACTATCCAAGAGACCCAGTACTTC. The chain couples TRBV6-6 to TRBJ2-5, with 7 bases matching TRBD2. CDR3 length: 14 amino acids. The ends lost 5 bases at V and 1 base at J; junction bases unmatched: 4. CDR1 and CDR2 from the germline V gene are MNHNY and SVGAGI (reference sequence).

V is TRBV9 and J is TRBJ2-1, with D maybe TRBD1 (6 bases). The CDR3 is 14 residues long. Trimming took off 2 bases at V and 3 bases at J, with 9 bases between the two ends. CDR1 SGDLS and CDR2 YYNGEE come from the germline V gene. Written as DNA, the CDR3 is TGTGCCAGCAGCGTTCAGGGGAACTACAATGAGCAGTTCTTC. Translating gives CASSVQGNYNEQFF.

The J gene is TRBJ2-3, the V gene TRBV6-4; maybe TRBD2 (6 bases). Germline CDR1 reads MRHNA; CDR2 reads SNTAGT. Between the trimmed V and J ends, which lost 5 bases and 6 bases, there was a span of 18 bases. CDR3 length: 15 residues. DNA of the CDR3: TGTGCCAGCAGTCTAACACTAGGAGGGCGCGATACGCAGTATTTT. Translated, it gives CASSLTLGGRDTQYF.

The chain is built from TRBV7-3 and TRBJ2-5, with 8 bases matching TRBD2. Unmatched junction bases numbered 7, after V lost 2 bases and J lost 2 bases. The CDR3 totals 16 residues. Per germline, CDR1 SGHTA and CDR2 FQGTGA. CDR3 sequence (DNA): TGTGCCAGCAGCTTATACGGGGGGGCCGCACAAGAGACCCAGTACTTC. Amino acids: CASSLYGGAAQETQYF.

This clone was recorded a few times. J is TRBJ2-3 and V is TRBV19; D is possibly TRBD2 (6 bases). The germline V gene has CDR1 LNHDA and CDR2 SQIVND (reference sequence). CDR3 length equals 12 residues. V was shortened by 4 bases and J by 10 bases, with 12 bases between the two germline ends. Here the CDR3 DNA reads TGTGCCAGTAGTACCCAGACTAGTGCGCAGTATTTT. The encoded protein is CASSTQTSAQYF.